These 21 T cell receptor beta chains originate from one sample sequenced in a study of T-cell memory formation after mild COVID-19. TCRdb redid the calling of the 5' RACE reads with MiXCR, one entry per CDR3 protein. The sample has more than 150,000 distinct CDR3 sequences; about 18% are singletons. The sequencing input was PBMCs or a T cell subset sorted from them (not recorded which). These receptors all come from a young man who had mild COVID-19 (a few samples of this study predate the infection). Cell type and time point are not known.

This clonotype showed up many times. The genes are TRBV12-3 or TRBV12-4 and TRBJ1-5, with unresolved D. V lost 3 bases and J 2 bases, leaving 5 bases between the germline ends. The CDR3 length is 13 residues. The CDR3 loop is CASSFDRNQPQHF. The CDR3, as DNA: TGTGCCAGCAGTTTCGATCGCAATCAGCCCCAGCATTTT.

V usage is TRBV24-1 and J usage is TRBJ2-7; D uncertain. Trimming cost V 1 base and J 2 bases, with 8 bases left between them. The CDR3 is 14 amino acids. Germline CDR1 and CDR2: KGHDR and SFDVKD. CDR3 DNA sequence: TGTGCCACCAGTGATTTTGGGCTTCCCTACGAGCAGTACTTC. Translating gives CATSDFGLPYEQYF.

This clonotype has only a few counts. The chain is built from TRBV12-3 or TRBV12-4 and TRBJ2-2; D is unclear. The CDR3 has 14 residues. The V gene lost 7 bases and the J gene lost 0 bases, with 9 bases spanning the gap. CDR3 in amino acids: CASKEQPNTGELFF. The CDR3 DNA follows: TGTGCCAGCAAGGAACAGCCGAACACCGGGGAGCTGTTTTTT.

The table lists this clonotype with a few counts. The V gene is TRBV5-6, the J gene TRBJ2-1; D not certain. V lost 2 bases, J lost 10 bases, and 13 bases lay in between. This CDR3 comprises 13 residues. Germline V lookup: CDR1 SGHDT, CDR2 YYEEEE. The CDR3 sequence: CASSFERRQEQFF. CDR3 nucleotides: TGTGCCAGCAGCTTTGAAAGAAGGCAGGAGCAGTTCTTC.

This clonotype was picked up a small number of times. The rearrangement joins TRBV7-2 to TRBJ2-3; unclear D gene. The CDR3 is 15 amino acids. From germline, CDR1 is SGHTA and CDR2 FQGNSA. V was clipped by 5 bases and J by 2 bases, with 14 bases between them. This CDR3 is CASSAQIGNTDTQYF. The CDR3 DNA follows: TGTGCCAGCAGCGCCCAAATAGGTAACACAGATACGCAGTATTTT.

The chain employs TRBV3-1 and TRBJ2-7, with 11 bases matching TRBD1. In germline, CDR1 is LGHDT, CDR2 YNNKEL (reference sequence). The CDR3 contains 14 residues. The V and J ends lost 5 bases and 3 bases, in that order; junction bases with no gene match: 3. This CDR3 is CASSTGQGGYEQYF. Written as DNA, the CDR3 is TGTGCCAGCAGCACGGGACAGGGGGGCTACGAGCAGTACTTC.

The table lists this clonotype with a few counts. V usage is TRBV20-1 and J usage is TRBJ1-2; 7 bases match TRBD1. The CDR3 contains 13 residues. Per germline, CDR1 DFQATT and CDR2 SNEGSKA (reference sequence). The CDR3 DNA reads as TGCAGAACCGACAGGGCCAGGGACTATGGCTACACCTTC. Translated: CRTDRARDYGYTF.

With respect to this clonotype: One junction end disagrees with the germline gene, perhaps due to a read error. This CDR3 reads CASSSSSGTGINEQFF. CDR3 bases: TGTGCTAGCAGCTCATCTTCCGGGACAGGGATTAATGAGCAGTTCTTC. The chain joins TRBV7-7 to TRBJ2-1, with 9 bases matching TRBD1. Germline V gene sequence: CDR1 SSHAT, CDR2 FNYEAQ (reference sequence). The CDR3 length is 16 residues.

The chain carries TRBV4-1 and TRBJ2-1; 10 bases match TRBD2. The germline CDR1 and CDR2 sequences are MGHRA and YSYEKL. With V trimmed by 3 bases and J by 1 base, 6 bases remained unmatched. CDR3 length equals 17 residues. CDR3: CASSHNPTSGSYNEQFF. The CDR3 DNA reads TGCGCCAGCAGCCACAACCCGACTAGCGGGTCCTACAATGAGCAGTTCTTC.

V is TRBV6-2 or TRBV6-3 and J is TRBJ1-6; TRBD1 is a possible D gene (5 bases). CDR3 length equals 15 residues. Trimming took off 4 bases at V and 10 bases at J, with 17 bases between the two ends. Per the germline V gene, CDR1 is MNHEY and CDR2 is SVGEGT. CDR3 nucleotides: TGTGCCAGCAGTTTCCGACAGTCCTCGGGCTCACCCCTCCACTTT. Translated, it gives CASSFRQSSGSPLHF.

CDR3 in amino acids: CASSLSGAHQPQHF. CDR3 bases: TGTGCCAGCAGTTTATCAGGGGCTCATCAGCCCCAGCATTTT. The V gene is TRBV28, the J gene TRBJ1-5; a weak D match, TRBD1 (6 bases). The CDR3 loop spans 14 amino acids. Germline CDR1 and CDR2: MDHEN and SYDVKM. The V end was cut by 1 base, the J end by 5 bases, with 9 bases between.

This clonotype has just a few counts. The chain joins TRBV18 to TRBJ1-1; 8 nucleotides match TRBD1. The CDR3 totals 14 residues. The V segment lost 3 bases and the J segment 3 bases; nucleotides outside the gene matches: 3. Germline values: CDR1 KGHSH, CDR2 LQKENI. The CDR3 here is CASSPQGADTEAFF. The CDR3 DNA reads TGTGCCAGCTCACCCCAGGGGGCCGACACTGAAGCTTTCTTT.

CDR3 in amino acids: CASYRAGSGELFF. In DNA, the CDR3 is TGTGCCAGTTACCGTGCGGGGTCCGGGGAGCTGTTTTTT. This sequence joins TRBV6-2 or TRBV6-3 and TRBJ2-2; possibly TRBD2 for D (6 bases). With 9 bases removed from V and 6 bases from J, the gap between germline ends came to 14 bases. CDR3 length: 13 residues. Germline assignment: CDR1 MNHEY and CDR2 SVGEGT.

Here the CDR3 DNA reads TGTGCCAGCAGCTTGGGGGAGGGGCTAAGTGGCTACACCTTC. Amino acids: CASSLGEGLSGYTF. The rearrangement uses TRBV5-5 and TRBJ1-2; D is perhaps TRBD1 (5 bases). The V end was cut by 0 bases, the J end by 7 bases, with 13 bases between. The CDR3 is made up of 14 amino acids. CDR1 is SGHKS, CDR2 YYEKEE, per germline (reference sequence).

This sequence joins TRBV11-2 and TRBJ2-1; no reliable D call. The CDR3 consists of 15 residues. Germline loops: CDR1 SGHAT, CDR2 FQNNGV. V shed 3 bases and J shed 7 bases, with 16 bases lying between them. The CDR3 coding sequence is TGTGCCAGCAGCTTTCACACCCTCTCACGAAATGAGCAGTTCTTC. It encodes CASSFHTLSRNEQFF.

The chain has TRBV29-1 and TRBJ2-4, with 8 nucleotides matching TRBD1. The CDR3 consists of 13 residues. V lost 7 bases to trimming and J lost 8 bases; unmatched junction nucleotides: 10. CDR1 and CDR2 (germline): SQVTM, ANQGSEA. The CDR3 coding sequence is TGCAGCGCCCGGACAGGGTCTATGGACATTCAGTACTTC. Residues: CSARTGSMDIQYF.

This clonotype has only a few counts. CDR3 bases: TGCGCCAGCAGCATTGGTCTGACCCGGGGGGATACGCAGTATTTT. It is translated as CASSIGLTRGDTQYF. The chain employs TRBV5-1 and TRBJ2-3, with a weak D call TRBD2 (6 bases). CDR1 and CDR2 from the germline V gene are SGHRS and YFSETQ. The germline V and J ends were trimmed by 4 bases and 6 bases, with 18 bases remaining between them. This CDR3 is built from 15 residues.

In its sample, this clonotype was seen a few times. The chain joins TRBV9 to TRBJ1-4; perhaps TRBD1 as D (6 bases). CDR3 length equals 15 residues. Trimming stripped 4 bases from V and 0 bases from J, with 10 bases between. Per germline, CDR1 SGDLS and CDR2 YYNGEE. CDR3 region: CASSPRTATNEKLFF. The CDR3 coding sequence is TGTGCCAGCAGCCCAAGGACAGCAACTAATGAAAAACTGTTTTTT.

The chain couples TRBV20-1 to TRBJ1-5; weak D call: TRBD1 (5 bases). The germline V and J ends were trimmed by 2 bases and 1 base, with 6 bases remaining between them. Germline V gene data show CDR1 as DFQATT and CDR2 as SNEGSKA (reference sequence). This CDR3 contains 13 residues. This chain's CDR3 is CSARRGSNQPQHF. CDR3 nucleotides: TGCAGTGCTAGACGGGGGAGCAATCAGCCCCAGCATTTT.

V usage is TRBV12-3 or TRBV12-4 and J usage is TRBJ2-3; 7 bases match TRBD1. V lost 6 bases and J lost 5; bases outside the gene matches: 8. The CDR3 extends over 14 amino acids. The CDR3 nucleotides read TGTGCCAGCAGCGAACAGGGGTGGGGAGATACGCAGTATTTT. Translated, it gives CASSEQGWGDTQYF.

A few counts support this clonotype. The chain links TRBV12-5 to TRBJ2-5; 12 bases are a match to TRBD1. The CDR3 runs to 15 residues. Germline CDR1 is LGHNT and CDR2 is FRNRAP. This chain's CDR3 is CSSSAGQGAWETQYF. The CDR3 DNA sequence: TGTTCCAGCTCCGCGGGACAGGGGGCTTGGGAGACCCAGTACTTC.